This T cell receptor (beta chain) was captured in a study of blood T cell repertoires in COVID-19. On the study more broadly: The samples span acute and convalescent COVID-19 from the United States, Italy and Spain. T cells, B-cell-depleted T cells, or PBMCs provided the cDNA or gDNA that served as material.

Original handling: For nucleated cells, counts were estimated from reference gene primer amplification. Generated by immunoSEQ multiplex PCR, the TCRdb table keeps only in-frame clones and is missing some. That table is the source of V, J and clone size, and D and trimming were worked out from the DNA. The table has about 230,000 clones, 65% to 85% seen once. The TCR sequence derives from a man in his forties or fifties with active or convalescent COVID-19. What was sequenced was peripheral blood.

The CDR3, as DNA: TGTGCCAGCTCACCGGCAGGGACTGGGGCCAACGTCCTGACTTTC. Protein: CASSPAGTGANVLTF. The V gene is TRBV18, the J gene TRBJ2-6, with D possibly TRBD1 on 5 matching bases. Per the germline V gene, CDR1 is KGHSH and CDR2 is LQKENI. The CDR3 consists of 15 residues. V was pared by 3 bases and J by 2 bases, with 8 bases between.